Following are 31 T cell receptor beta chains from one sample sequenced in a study of Tregs in tolerant kidney transplant recipients. Produced via immunoSEQ multiplex PCR; TCRdb's table is partial and in-frame only. Here the sample spans roughly 250,000 clones, 65% to 85% being singletons. The sequencing sample was made of CD4+ T cells from blood. These receptors were taken from a human donor in good health.

J is TRBJ2-4 and V is TRBV9; D not resolved. Germline CDR1 SGDLS, CDR2 YYNGEE. Trimming took off 0 bases at V and 11 bases at J, with 12 bases between the two ends. The CDR3 spans 13 residues. CDR3: CASSVDLESLQYF. For the CDR3, the DNA is TGTGCCAGCAGCGTAGATTTGGAGAGCCTTCAGTACTTC.

The genes are TRBV7-9 and TRBJ2-2, with D perhaps matching TRBD2 (5 bases). This CDR3 has 16 amino acids. Germline-derived CDR1 and CDR2 are SEHNR and FQNEAQ (reference sequence). V was cut by 5 bases and J by 1 base, with 14 bases left in between. The DNA for the CDR3 is TGTGCCAGCAGCCCCCGAGGAGGCCAGAACACCGGGGAGCTGTTTTTT. The encoded protein is CASSPRGGQNTGELFF.

The CDR3 here is CASSLDPSGRYEQYF. CDR3 bases: TGTGCCAGCAGCTTAGATCCTAGCGGGAGATACGAGCAGTACTTC. This sequence joins TRBV7-9 and TRBJ2-7; 10 nucleotides line up with TRBD2. Per germline, CDR1 SEHNR and CDR2 FQNEAQ (reference sequence). This CDR3 has 15 amino acids. The trim removed 1 base at V and 4 bases at J, leaving 4 bases unmatched.

The V gene is TRBV7-3, the J gene TRBJ2-2; D assignment may be TRBD1 or TRBD2 (5 bases each). The V end was cut by 5 bases, the J end by 4 bases, with 17 bases between. Germline V lookup: CDR1 SGHTA, CDR2 FQGTGA. CDR3 length: 16 residues. This chain's CDR3 is CASSPRRVGTTGELFF. The CDR3 DNA reads as TGTGCCAGCAGCCCACGCCGGGTGGGGACCACCGGGGAGCTGTTTTTT.

CDR3 protein: CASSVGTSGRTSYEQYF. DNA of the CDR3: TGTGCCAGCAGCGTAGGGACTAGCGGGAGGACCTCCTACGAGCAGTACTTC. The V call is TRBV9, the J call TRBJ2-7; 14 bases line up with TRBD2. Germline CDR1 and CDR2: SGDLS and YYNGEE. J lost 0 bases, V lost 0 bases, and 2 bases had no gene match. This CDR3 is built from 17 residues. Supplemented by reference TRBV9 and TRBJ2-7, the full variable domain reads DSGVTQTPKHLITATGQRVTLRCSPRSGDLSVYWYQQSLDQGLQFLIQYYNGEERAKGNILERFSAQQFPDLHSELNLSSLELGDSALYFCASSVGTSGRTSYEQYFGPGTRLTVT.

The rearrangement links TRBV6-1 to TRBJ1-4; TRBD1 aligns across 8 bases. The CDR3 covers 15 residues. The junction had 8 bases not matched to a gene; V was cut back by 5 bases and J by 6 bases. Germline V lookup: CDR1 MNHNS, CDR2 SASEGT. In nucleotides, the CDR3 is TGTGCCAGCAGTCCCTGGGGGGACAGGTATGAAAAACTGTTTTTT. As protein: CASSPWGDRYEKLFF.

The chain employs TRBV5-5 and TRBJ1-5; 7 bases agree with TRBD1. The V segment lost 2 bases and the J segment 4 bases; nucleotides outside the gene matches: 6. The germline gives CDR1 SGHKS, CDR2 YYEKEE (reference sequence). The CDR3 spans 15 residues. The CDR3: CASSFSQGRNQPQHF. The DNA of the CDR3 is TGTGCCAGCAGCTTTTCACAGGGGAGGAATCAGCCCCAGCATTTT.

The chain employs TRBV7-9 and TRBJ1-4; D uncertain. This CDR3 has 14 residues. The V gene's germline CDR1 is SEHNR and CDR2 FQNEAQ (reference sequence). Between the trimmed V and J ends, which lost 0 bases and 2 bases, there was a span of 4 bases. CDR3 bases: TGTGCCAGCAGCTTAGCGTCGACTAATGAAAAACTGTTTTTT. Translated: CASSLASTNEKLFF.

V and J are TRBV11-2 and TRBJ2-1; no reliable D call. The CDR3 totals 17 residues. Trimming took 5 bases from V and 0 from J, leaving 17 bases between them. From germline, CDR1 is SGHAT and CDR2 FQNNGV. CDR3 DNA: TGTGCCAGCAGCCCCCGGGTCGTCGTCCTCTCCTACAATGAGCAGTTCTTC. This codes for CASSPRVVVLSYNEQFF.

This chain links TRBV7-8 with TRBJ1-5, with 8 positions matching TRBD1. This CDR3 contains 16 residues. The trim removed 4 bases at V and 6 bases at J, leaving 11 bases unmatched. Germline CDR1 reads SGHVS; CDR2 reads FQNEAQ. CDR3 in amino acids: CASSSTRTGRSQPQHF. The CDR3 DNA is TGTGCCAGCAGCTCGACACGGACAGGGAGGAGTCAGCCCCAGCATTTT.

The count of this clone is one. This chain joins TRBV7-2 and TRBJ2-5; no reliable D call. The V gene's germline CDR1 is SGHTA and CDR2 FQGNSA. Trimming cost V 3 bases and J 6 bases, with 8 bases left between them. This CDR3 has 12 residues. This CDR3 reads CASSLYSQTQYF. CDR3 nucleotides: TGTGCCAGCAGCTTGTATTCCCAGACCCAGTACTTC.

The rearrangement uses TRBV25-1 and TRBJ2-7; 8 bases are shared with TRBD1. V shed 7 bases, J shed 5 bases, and the junction held 4 bases outside the gene matches. Germline assignment: CDR1 MGHDK and CDR2 SYGVNS. This CDR3 has 12 amino acids. CDR3 loop: CASKDRVHEQYF. The CDR3 bases are TGTGCCAGCAAGGACAGGGTCCACGAGCAGTACTTC.

The chain recombines TRBV7-9 with TRBJ2-3; D is possibly TRBD1 (5 bases). Germline V CDR1 and CDR2: SEHNR, FQNEAQ (reference sequence). The CDR3 has 16 amino acids. V lost 5 bases to trimming and J lost 3 bases, with 18 bases between them. In DNA, the CDR3 is TGTGCCAGCAGCCCCACGTCCCAGGGTAGGACAGATACGCAGTATTTT. It yields the protein CASSPTSQGRTDTQYF.

The rearrangement uses TRBV6-6 and TRBJ1-2, with TRBD1 as a possible D gene (5 bases). The CDR3 covers 12 residues. V lost 10 bases and J 2 bases, leaving 11 bases between the germline ends. Germline loops: CDR1 MNHNY, CDR2 SVGAGI (reference sequence). CDR3 protein: CATSPGNYGYTF. CDR3 coding DNA: TGTGCCACCTCCCCAGGGAACTATGGCTACACCTTC.

The genes are TRBV6-5 and TRBJ2-7; D possibly corresponds to TRBD2 (5 bases). The germline V gene encodes CDR1 MNHEY and CDR2 SVGAGI. This CDR3 contains 15 residues. Deletions cut 2 bases from V and 0 bases from J, with 11 bases between. The CDR3 is CASSYLEDGSYEQYF. In DNA, the CDR3 is TGTGCCAGCAGTTACCTGGAGGACGGCTCCTACGAGCAGTACTTC.

The chain links TRBV5-1 to TRBJ1-1, with 7 bases fitting TRBD1. CDR3 length: 11 residues. J gave up 8 bases and V 3 bases, and 1 base lay outside the gene matches. From germline, CDR1 is SGHRS and CDR2 YFSETQ. CDR3 sequence reads: CASSWGQEAFF. In DNA, the CDR3 is TGCGCCAGCAGCTGGGGACAGGAAGCTTTCTTT.

The table lists this clone with a few counts. This chain links TRBV5-4 with TRBJ2-5; 14 bases are shared with TRBD2. V trimming: 3 bases; J trimming: 5 bases; junction bases outside the gene matches: 9. The length of the CDR3 is 17 residues. The germline CDR1 and CDR2 sequences are SGHNT and YYREEE (reference sequence). The CDR3 protein is CASSSRLAGGFGETQYF. The CDR3 DNA reads as TGTGCCAGCAGCTCGAGACTAGCGGGAGGGTTTGGCGAGACCCAGTACTTC.

This clone was seen only a few times. V is TRBV11-2 and J is TRBJ2-7; TRBD1 or TRBD2 may be the D gene (5 bases each). V dropped 5 bases and J dropped 3 bases, with 14 bases sitting between them. CDR1 and CDR2 (germline): SGHAT, FQNNGV. CDR3 length: 14 residues. The CDR3 DNA sequence: TGTGCCAGCAGCCCCGGGACCTTGGGCTACGAGCAGTACTTC. This translates into CASSPGTLGYEQYF.

The rearrangement joins TRBV7-9 to TRBJ2-1; no clear D gene. With 4 bases removed from V and 0 bases from J, the gap between germline ends came to 13 bases. The CDR3 runs 16 residues. Germline CDR1 and CDR2: SEHNR and FQNEAQ (reference sequence). The CDR3 here is CASSSETASSYNEQFF. In DNA form, the CDR3 reads TGTGCCAGCAGCTCCGAGACGGCGAGCTCCTACAATGAGCAGTTCTTC. The variable domain in full, completed from reference TRBV7-9 and TRBJ2-1, reads DTGVSQNPRHKITKRGQNVTFRCDPISEHNRLYWYRQTLGQGPEFLTYFQNEAQLEKSRLLSDRFSAERPKGSFSTLEIQRTEQGDSAMYLCASSSETASSYNEQFFGPGTRLTVL.

The chain uses TRBV12-2 and TRBJ1-5. TRBV12-2 counts as a pseudogene. The CDR3 runs 15 residues. CDR3 nucleotides: TGTGCAAGTCGCTTGCCGGGTGGGAGCAATCAGCCCCAGCATTTT. The encoded protein is CASRLPGGSNQPQHF.

This clone has more than one count but fewer than ten. J is TRBJ2-3 and V is TRBV2; D is uncertain. CDR1 and CDR2 (germline): SNHLY, FYNNEI. This CDR3 comprises 14 residues. Trimming stripped 1 base from V and 2 bases from J, with 7 bases between. CDR3 nucleotides: TGTGCCAGCAGTGAAGTGGTCTACACAGATACGCAGTATTTT. As protein: CASSEVVYTDTQYF.

The chain is built from TRBV6-5 and TRBJ1-1; 9 bases align to TRBD1. The CDR3 totals 15 residues. The J segment lost 1 base and the V segment lost 4 bases, leaving 4 bases of the junction unmatched. From germline, CDR1 is MNHEY and CDR2 SVGAGI. CDR3 DNA sequence: TGTGCCAGCAGTTCCCTGACAGGGGGGAACACTGAAGCTTTCTTT. It codes for CASSSLTGGNTEAFF.

The chain uses TRBV19 and TRBJ2-7; TRBD1 aligns across 7 bases. From germline, CDR1 is LNHDA and CDR2 SQIVND (reference sequence). This CDR3 has 15 residues. With 5 bases clipped from V and 4 bases from J, the junction kept 11 bases outside the gene matches. CDR3 in DNA: TGTGCCAGTAGTTTGGCAGGGGGTCTTTCTTACGAGCAGTACTTC. Protein product: CASSLAGGLSYEQYF. Full variable domain (rest looked up from reference TRBV19 and TRBJ2-7): DGGITQSPKYLFRKEGQNVTLSCEQNLNHDAMYWYRQDPGQGLRLIYYSQIVNDFQKGDIAEGYSVSREKKESFPLTVTSAQKNPTAFYLCASSLAGGLSYEQYFGPGTRLTVT.

Turning to this clone: At one end the junction does not follow the germline gene, possibly because of a read error. The V gene is TRBV5-1, the J gene TRBJ1-6; tentatively, D is TRBD1 (5 bases). This CDR3 is built from 16 residues. The germline V gene encodes CDR1 SGHRS and CDR2 YFSETQ. CDR3 residues: CASSLMQGSFNSPLHF. DNA for the CDR3: TGCGCCAGCAGCTTGATGCAGGGCTCCTTTAATTCACCCCTCCACTTT.

The count of this clone is one. This chain joins TRBV6-5 and TRBJ2-3; D tentatively reads TRBD1 or TRBD2 (5 bases each). In germline, CDR1 is MNHEY, CDR2 SVGAGI. Trimming removed 6 bases at V and 6 bases at J, with 16 bases between. The CDR3 has 14 residues. For the CDR3, the DNA is TGTGCCAGCAGCCGGGACGAGATCAGGGATACGCAGTATTTT. Protein: CASSRDEIRDTQYF.

The V gene is TRBV10-3, the J gene TRBJ1-5; 7 nucleotides agree with TRBD1. Germline V gene sequence: CDR1 ENHRY, CDR2 SYGVKD. V lost 7 bases and J lost 5; bases outside the gene matches: 5. The CDR3 runs 13 residues. This CDR3 reads CAINDRDDQPQHF. As DNA, the CDR3 is TGTGCCATCAACGACAGGGATGATCAGCCCCAGCATTTT.

V gene TRBV28 combines with J gene TRBJ2-1; TRBD2 might be the D (6 bases). Per the germline V gene, CDR1 is MDHEN and CDR2 is SYDVKM. There are 15 residues in the CDR3. V was shortened by 3 bases and J by 4 bases, with 13 bases between the two germline ends. The CDR3 loop is CASSFPGASYNEQFF. CDR3 in DNA: TGTGCCAGCAGTTTCCCGGGAGCATCTTACAATGAGCAGTTCTTC.

Here the CDR3 reads CASSLVRERSTDTQYF. The CDR3 nucleotides are TGTGCCAGCAGCTTAGTGCGGGAGAGGAGCACAGATACGCAGTATTTT. The chain has TRBV7-8 and TRBJ2-3; 7 positions agree with TRBD2. After removal of 1 base from V and 0 bases from J, the junction contained 4 bases not matched to a gene. The CDR3 is 16 residues long. Germline-derived CDR1 and CDR2 are SGHVS and FQNEAQ.

The chain combines TRBV7-8 with TRBJ2-5; the D is unclear. The CDR3 is 11 amino acids. Germline V gene lookup returns CDR1 SGHVS and CDR2 FQNEAQ. V was cut by 5 bases and J by 2 bases, with 3 bases left in between. CDR3 sequence: CASSRQETQYF. CDR3 bases: TGTGCCAGCAGCCGACAAGAGACCCAGTACTTC.

To note about this clone: The same CDR3 arises from other DNA sequences in this sample as well. This rearrangement joins TRBV30 to TRBJ1-5; D is undetermined. The CDR3 spans 15 residues. Trimming stripped 0 bases from V and 0 bases from J, with 9 bases between. Germline CDR1 GTSNPN, CDR2 SVGIG (reference sequence). The CDR3 region is CAWSVGQISNQPQHF. DNA of the CDR3: TGTGCCTGGAGTGTAGGCCAAATTAGCAATCAGCCCCAGCATTTT.

The chain joins TRBV6-5 to TRBJ1-2; 8 bases agree with TRBD1. J was trimmed by 2 bases and V by 6 bases; bases with no gene match: 2. Germline lookup yields CDR1 MNHEY and CDR2 SVGAGI. This CDR3 region has 13 residues. The CDR3 bases are TGTGCCAGCAGAACAGGGGGGAACTATGGCTACACCTTC. This codes for CASRTGGNYGYTF.